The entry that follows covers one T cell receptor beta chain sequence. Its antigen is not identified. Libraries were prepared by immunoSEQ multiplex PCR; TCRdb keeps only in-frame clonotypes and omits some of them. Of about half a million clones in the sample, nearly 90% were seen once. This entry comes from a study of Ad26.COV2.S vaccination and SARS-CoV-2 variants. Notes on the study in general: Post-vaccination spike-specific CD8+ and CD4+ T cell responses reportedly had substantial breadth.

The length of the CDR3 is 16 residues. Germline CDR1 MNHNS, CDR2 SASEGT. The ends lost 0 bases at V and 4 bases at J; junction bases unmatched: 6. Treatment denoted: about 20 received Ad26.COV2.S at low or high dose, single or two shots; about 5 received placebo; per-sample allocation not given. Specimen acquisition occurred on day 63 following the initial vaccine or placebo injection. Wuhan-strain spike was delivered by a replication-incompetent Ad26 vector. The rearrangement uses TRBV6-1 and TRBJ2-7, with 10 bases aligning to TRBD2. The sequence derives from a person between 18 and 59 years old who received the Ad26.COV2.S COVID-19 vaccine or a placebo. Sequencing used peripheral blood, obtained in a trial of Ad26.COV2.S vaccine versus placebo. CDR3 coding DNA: TGTGCCAGCAGTGAAGCGCTCCTAGCGGGAGCTTACGAGCAGTACTTC. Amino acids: CASSEALLAGAYEQYF.